The rows below give T cell receptor beta chains drawn from one sample of a study of CD49a tissue-resident CD8 T cells in human skin. The repertoire was sequenced with immunoSEQ multiplex PCR; TCRdb's copy has only in-frame clones and lacks some. The sample has over 900 clones, about 70% seen once; the top ten hold 35% to 45%. Specimen: CLA- CD8+ effector memory T cells sorted from blood. The receptors stem from a human donor in good health. Each CDR3 is given with its conserved first and last residue. The order of the fields is D gene, J gene, V gene, clone size, CDR3 DNA, CDR3 protein. D genes are given only for firm matches. Rows may omit the clone size; those that give it use once, few, many or a size class.

D: -; J: TRBJ2-6; V: TRBV30; size: -; DNA: TGTGCCTGGGAAAGCACAGGGAATGATCCCTCTGGGGCCAACGTCCTGACTTTC; CDR3: CAWESTGNDPSGANVLTF
D: -; J: TRBJ2-3; V: TRBV9; size: -; DNA: TGTGCCAGCAGCGTTTTAACTGCTATATCCACAGATACGCAGTATTTT; CDR3: CASSVLTAISTDTQYF
D: TRBD2; J: TRBJ2-3; V: TRBV14; size: -; DNA: TGTGCCAGCAGCCAAGTCGTATTAGGGATCGGGACTAGCGGGGACCCCAGAGCGGATACGCAGTATTTT; CDR3: CASSQVVLGIGTSGDPRADTQYF
D: -; J: TRBJ1-2; V: TRBV5-5; size: few; DNA: TGTGCCAGCAGCTTGGATTGGACAGAAGATAACTATGGCTACACCTTC; CDR3: CASSLDWTEDNYGYTF
D: -; J: TRBJ2-1; V: TRBV2; size: -; DNA: TGTGCCAGCAGCGATCGCCGCCTTGAAAGAGGCAGAGAGTTCTTC; CDR3: CASSDRRLERGREFF
D: TRBD2; J: TRBJ2-1; V: TRBV7-9; size: -; DNA: TGTGCCAGCAGCTTAGTGCGGGACTACGCCCCCGAGCAGTTCTTC; CDR3: CASSLVRDYAPEQFF
D: -; J: TRBJ2-7; V: TRBV2; size: large; DNA: TGTGCCAGCAGTGAAACAGGGGGGGGACCTTACGAGCAGTACTTC; CDR3: CASSETGGGPYEQYF
D: TRBD2; J: TRBJ2-3; V: TRBV28; size: -; DNA: TGTGCCAGCAGTCCGGGACTAGCGGGGGGCCCCCCAGATACGCAGTATTTT; CDR3: CASSPGLAGGPPDTQYF
D: -; J: TRBJ1-2; V: TRBV27; size: -; DNA: TGTGCCAGCAGTTATTCAGGGTACGGCTATGGCTACACCTTC; CDR3: CASSYSGYGYGYTF
D: TRBD1; J: TRBJ2-2; V: TRBV5-4; size: -; DNA: TGTGCCAGCAGCTTGGCGGGGCAGGGGGTGAACACCGGGGAGCTGTTTTTT; CDR3: CASSLAGQGVNTGELFF
D: TRBD1; J: TRBJ2-3; V: TRBV28; size: -; DNA: TGTGCCAGCAGTTTACCCCTCTCGGTGACAGGGGAAGGCGATACGCAGTATTTT; CDR3: CASSLPLSVTGEGDTQYF
D: TRBD2; J: TRBJ2-1; V: TRBV7-6; size: -; DNA: TGTGCCAGCAGCTTAAGACTAGCGGGGGTGGGATACGAGCAGTTCTTC; CDR3: CASSLRLAGVGYEQFF
D: -; J: TRBJ2-1; V: TRBV5-6; size: -; DNA: TGTGCCAGCAGCTTGTCGCACACAGGGACCTACAATGAGCAGTTCTTC; CDR3: CASSLSHTGTYNEQFF
D: -; J: TRBJ2-4; V: TRBV5-6; size: -; DNA: TGTGCCAGCAGCTTAGGGGTCAACATTCAGTACTTC; CDR3: CASSLGVNIQYF
D: -; J: TRBJ1-2; V: TRBV5-1; size: -; DNA: TGCGCCAGCAGCTCTGACAGTAACTATGGCTACACCTTC; CDR3: CASSSDSNYGYTF
D: TRBD1; J: TRBJ1-5; V: TRBV29-1; size: -; DNA: TGCAGCGTTGAAGATGGGACAGGGGGCAATCAGCCCCAGCATTTT; CDR3: CSVEDGTGGNQPQHF
D: TRBD2; J: TRBJ2-5; V: TRBV6-1; size: -; DNA: TGTGCCAGCAGTGAAAGTAGCGGGAGGGGTGGGGAGACCCAGTACTTC; CDR3: CASSESSGRGGETQYF
D: -; J: TRBJ1-2; V: TRBV13; size: once; DNA: TGTGCCAGCAGCTTGGGGGCAGGTCTTAACTATGGCTACACCTTC; CDR3: CASSLGAGLNYGYTF
D: -; J: TRBJ2-6; V: TRBV7-9; size: -; DNA: TGTGCCAGCAGCCCTGTGTCTGGGGCCAACGTCCTGACTTTC; CDR3: CASSPVSGANVLTF
D: -; J: TRBJ2-5; V: TRBV6-6; size: -; DNA: TGTGCCAGCAGTTACATCGGACAGGAGACCCAGTACTTC; CDR3: CASSYIGQETQYF
D: TRBD1; J: TRBJ2-1; V: TRBV6-1; size: -; DNA: TGTGCCAGCAGTGAACTCGCGGGACAGGGTAACAATGAGCAGTTCTTC; CDR3: CASSELAGQGNNEQFF
D: TRBD1; J: TRBJ1-1; V: TRBV4-1; size: -; DNA: TGCGCCAGCAGCCCAACCCTCACTACCACAGGGGGTTACACTGAAGCTTTCTTT; CDR3: CASSPTLTTTGGYTEAFF
D: -; J: TRBJ2-3; V: TRBV19; size: -; DNA: TGTGCCAGTAATCTCGGGAGTGGCACAGATACGCAGTATTTT; CDR3: CASNLGSGTDTQYF
D: TRBD1; J: TRBJ1-4; V: TRBV7-9; size: few; DNA: TGTGCCAGCAGCCCTACGACAGGGGTTAATGAAAAACTGTTTTTT; CDR3: CASSPTTGVNEKLFF
D: TRBD1; J: TRBJ1-2; V: TRBV6-5; size: -; DNA: TGTGCCAGCAGTTCGGCCCTAACAGGGGCAAACTATGGCTACACCTTC; CDR3: CASSSALTGANYGYTF
D: TRBD2; J: TRBJ2-7; V: TRBV4-3; size: -; DNA: TGCGCCAGCAGCCAAGATCCCCTTGGGTTTGGGACTATCTACGAGCAGTACTTC; CDR3: CASSQDPLGFGTIYEQYF
D: TRBD1; J: TRBJ1-1; V: TRBV30; size: -; DNA: TGTGCCTGGACCCTAAGGGGGCCTGGCACTGAAGCTTTCTTT; CDR3: CAWTLRGPGTEAFF
D: -; J: TRBJ2-5; V: TRBV28; size: -; DNA: TGTGCCAGCAGTTTCCGGGACACCCTCCAAGAGACCCAGTACTTC; CDR3: CASSFRDTLQETQYF
D: -; J: TRBJ2-3; V: TRBV5-5; size: few; DNA: TGTGCCAGCAGCTTAGACTTCACAGATACGCAGTATTTT; CDR3: CASSLDFTDTQYF
D: TRBD2; J: TRBJ2-5; V: TRBV7-6; size: -; DNA: TGTGCCAGCAGCTGGACTAGCTACCAAGAGACCCAGTACTTC; CDR3: CASSWTSYQETQYF
D: TRBD2; J: TRBJ2-3; V: TRBV6-1; size: -; DNA: TGTGCCAGCAGTCCCGGGACTAGCGGGGGAGATACGCAGTATTTT; CDR3: CASSPGTSGGDTQYF
D: TRBD2; J: TRBJ2-3; V: TRBV9; size: -; DNA: TGTGCCAGCAGCCCAGAGACTAGCGGGAGGGCAAAAGATACGCAGTATTTT; CDR3: CASSPETSGRAKDTQYF
D: TRBD1; J: TRBJ2-1; V: TRBV5-6; size: -; DNA: TGTGCCAGCTCACCCTGGACAGGGGGTTACAATGAGCAGTTCTTC; CDR3: CASSPWTGGYNEQFF
D: TRBD1; J: TRBJ2-2; V: TRBV19; size: -; DNA: TGTGCCAGTAGTCCCCCGGGACAGGACACCGGGGAGCTGTTTTTT; CDR3: CASSPPGQDTGELFF
D: -; J: TRBJ2-3; V: TRBV19; size: -; DNA: TGTGCCAGTTCGGGGTCCGCAGATACGCAGTATTTT; CDR3: CASSGSADTQYF
D: TRBD1; J: TRBJ2-7; V: TRBV30; size: -; DNA: TGTGCCCGGAACACAGGGGTCGAGCAGTACTTC; CDR3: CARNTGVEQYF
D: TRBD2; J: TRBJ2-3; V: TRBV11-3; size: -; DNA: TGTGCCAGCAGGCTCGCCGGAGGAGCGGGAACAGATACGCAGTATTTT; CDR3: CASRLAGGAGTDTQYF
D: TRBD2; J: TRBJ2-1; V: TRBV14; size: large; DNA: TGTGCCAGCAGCCAAGATCCACCCAGCGGGGCCTTTAGCTCCTACAATGAGCAGTTCTTC; CDR3: CASSQDPPSGAFSSYNEQFF
D: TRBD1; J: TRBJ1-5; V: TRBV28; size: large; DNA: TGTGCCAGCAGGATAGACAGGGGGCCTTCGATGGGAATCAATCAGCCCCAGCATTTT; CDR3: CASRIDRGPSMGINQPQHF
D: -; J: TRBJ2-7; V: TRBV2; size: -; DNA: TGTGCCAGCACACAGGTCTACGAGCAGTACTTC; CDR3: CASTQVYEQYF
D: TRBD2; J: TRBJ2-5; V: TRBV7-9; size: -; DNA: TGTGCCAGCAGCTTAGGACTAGCGGGGGAGGAGACCCAGTACTTC; CDR3: CASSLGLAGEETQYF
D: TRBD2; J: TRBJ2-1; V: TRBV28; size: -; DNA: TGTGCCAGCAGTGGGGGACTAGCGGGAGCTCTTGAGCAGTTCTTC; CDR3: CASSGGLAGALEQFF
D: TRBD2; J: TRBJ2-7; V: TRBV4-3; size: -; DNA: TGCGCCAGCAGCCCCTCTGGGACTAGCGGGATTCTGACTGAGCAGTACTTC; CDR3: CASSPSGTSGILTEQYF
D: -; J: TRBJ2-2; V: TRBV6-1; size: -; DNA: TGTGCCAGCAGCCGGGGGTGGGAGACCGGGGAGCTGTTTTTT; CDR3: CASSRGWETGELFF
D: TRBD2; J: TRBJ2-5; V: TRBV7-2; size: -; DNA: TGTGCCAGCACCATTAGCGGGGGGGCCGAGGAGACCCAGTACTTC; CDR3: CASTISGGAEETQYF